The 19 T cell receptor beta chains below were found in one sample sequenced in a study of cytomegalovirus exposure and HLA in healthy donors (dated by TCRdb to 2017 to 2019). Library prep was done by the immunoSEQ multiplex PCR assay. For the multiplex PCR, a mixture combining 60 forward primers for TCR Vbeta segments and 13 reverse primers for TCR Jbeta segments was used. This immuneACCESS table, as held by TCRdb, lists in-frame sequences with V and J called but not all clones. Of the missing ones, under half trace to an unresolved V gene in checked studies; the others have no known cause. Within this sample are about 160,000 clones, with around 79% of them counted one time only. Jointly, the top ten make up 3.5% of the sample. Sequencing input: PBMCs. The receptor set was obtained from a human donor in good health.

In regard to this clone: The sample holds other DNA sequences that translate to the same CDR3. The J gene is TRBJ2-1, the V gene TRBV19; D gene ambiguous. The length of the CDR3 is 15 residues. Trimming pared 3 bases from V and 3 bases from J, leaving 12 bases between. The germline V gene has CDR1 LNHDA and CDR2 SQIVND (reference sequence). CDR3 DNA: TGTGCCAGTAGTATTAAAGGCCTAGGCTACAATGAGCAGTTCTTC. Amino acid sequence: CASSIKGLGYNEQFF.

The chain couples TRBV5-6 to TRBJ1-1; D may be TRBD1 (5 bases). V lost 4 bases, J lost 6 bases, and 16 bases lay in between. CDR1 SGHDT and CDR2 YYEEEE come from the germline V gene. The CDR3 runs 14 residues. For the CDR3, the DNA is TGTGCCAGCAGCCTCGGGGGTGTGGTCGCTGAAGCTTTCTTT. Protein product: CASSLGGVVAEAFF. The entire variable domain, with the rest obtained from reference TRBV5-6 and TRBJ1-1, is as follows: DAGVTQSPTHLIKTRGQQVTLRCSPKSGHDTVSWYQQALGQGPQFIFQYYEEEERQRGNFPDRFSGHQFPNYSSELNVNALLLGDSALYLCASSLGGVVAEAFFGQGTRLTVV.

This clone was observed once. The rearrangement links TRBV11-2 to TRBJ1-1; weak D call: TRBD1 (6 bases). The CDR3 is 15 amino acids. The V gene lost 1 base and the J gene lost 0 bases, with 9 bases spanning the gap. Germline lookup yields CDR1 SGHAT and CDR2 FQNNGV. The chain's CDR3 is CASSLGAGVNTEAFF. The CDR3 DNA is TGTGCCAGCAGCTTAGGTGCAGGGGTGAACACTGAAGCTTTCTTT.

The chain links TRBV28 to TRBJ2-7; tentatively, D is TRBD2 (7 bases). The CDR3 consists of 15 residues. Germline values: CDR1 MDHEN, CDR2 SYDVKM. Trimming took off 3 bases at V and 1 base at J, with 13 bases between the two ends. The DNA for the CDR3 is TGTGCCAGCAGTTTGCGGGGGCAAATATCCTACGAGCAGTACTTC. Protein product: CASSLRGQISYEQYF. Full variable domain (rest looked up from reference TRBV28 and TRBJ2-7): DVKVTQSSRYLVKRTGEKVFLECVQDMDHENMFWYRQDPGLGLRLIYFSYDVKMKEKGDIPEGYSVSREKKERFSLILESASTNQTSMYLCASSLRGQISYEQYFGPGTRLTVT.

This clone came up once. J is TRBJ1-1 and V is TRBV11-2; D gene ambiguous. The CDR3 consists of 14 residues. Germline V CDR1 and CDR2: SGHAT, FQNNGV. The V gene lost 1 base and the J gene lost 6 bases, with 12 bases spanning the gap. The DNA for the CDR3 is TGTGCCAGCAGCTTAGTTATCCCCAGTCCTGAAGCTTTCTTT. Encoded protein: CASSLVIPSPEAFF.

The gene calls are TRBV7-9 and TRBJ1-1; 12 bases match TRBD1. CDR3 length equals 16 residues. In germline, CDR1 is SEHNR, CDR2 FQNEAQ (reference sequence). Trimming took 2 bases from V and 4 from J; bases not matched to a gene: 5. The CDR3 DNA follows: TGTGCCAGCAGCTTATGGGACAGGGGGCACGCCACTGAAGCTTTCTTT. Translating gives CASSLWDRGHATEAFF.

This clone occurred once. The genes are TRBV5-6 and TRBJ2-7, with D perhaps matching TRBD2 (6 bases). The CDR3 has 15 amino acids. The germline gives CDR1 SGHDT, CDR2 YYEEEE. V was pared by 0 bases and J by 3 bases, with 13 bases between. The CDR3 loop reads CASSLAWAGLYEQYF. The DNA of the CDR3 is TGTGCCAGCAGCTTGGCCTGGGCGGGGCTCTACGAGCAGTACTTC.

This clone turned up a few times. This rearrangement joins TRBV28 to TRBJ2-6; D possibly corresponds to TRBD2 (5 bases). The CDR3 length is 15 residues. CDR1 is MDHEN and CDR2 is SYDVKM in the germline V gene. Between the trimmed V and J ends, which lost 8 bases and 0 bases, there was a span of 11 bases. The CDR3 DNA reads TGTGCCAGCGGGAGTTTTAGCTCTGGGGCCAACGTCCTGACTTTC. Translation gives CASGSFSSGANVLTF.

The chain recombines TRBV4-2 with TRBJ2-1; D not certain. V lost 1 base to trimming and J lost 9 bases, with 7 bases between them. Germline CDR1 LGHNA, CDR2 YNFKEQ. CDR3 length: 12 amino acids. CDR3 sequence (DNA): TGTGCCAGCAGCCAAGGAGGCGTTGAGCAGTTCTTC. This sequence encodes CASSQGGVEQFF.

J is TRBJ1-2 and V is TRBV6-6; D unclear. Germline CDR1 MNHNY, CDR2 SVGAGI (reference sequence). CDR3 length: 14 amino acids. V lost 2 bases to trimming and J lost 6 bases, with 13 bases between them. The CDR3 sequence is CASSYLGLGDGYTF. For the CDR3, the DNA is TGTGCCAGCAGTTACCTTGGCCTCGGGGATGGCTACACCTTC.

V usage is TRBV5-1 and J usage is TRBJ1-3; D is possibly TRBD1 (5 bases). The V end lost 0 bases, the J end lost 2 bases, and 9 bases lay between the germline ends. Germline lookup yields CDR1 SGHRS and CDR2 YFSETQ. CDR3 length: 15 residues. This CDR3 is CASSLEGVPGNTIYF. The CDR3, as DNA: TGCGCCAGCAGCTTGGAAGGGGTACCTGGAAACACCATATATTTT.

This clone is a singleton in its sample. The chain uses TRBV12-5 and TRBJ1-1, with D unresolved. The CDR3 loop spans 13 amino acids. The V end lost 10 bases, the J end lost 1 base, and 13 bases lay between the germline ends. Germline V gene lookup returns CDR1 LGHNT and CDR2 FRNRAP. The CDR3 DNA follows: TGTGCTAATCCCGCCGCCGGGAACACTGAAGCTTTCTTT. It encodes CANPAAGNTEAFF.

The chain joins TRBV28 to TRBJ2-2, with TRBD2 as a possible D gene (6 bases). The CDR3 extends over 16 amino acids. In germline, CDR1 is MDHEN, CDR2 SYDVKM. V lost 5 bases and J lost 0, with 13 bases in between. The CDR3 nucleotides read TGTGCCAGCAGTCCGTCTAGCGTCGCGAACACCGGGGAGCTGTTTTTT. Translation: CASSPSSVANTGELFF.

The V and J genes are TRBV6-5 and TRBJ1-1; D may be TRBD1 (6 bases). This CDR3 region has 14 residues. V dropped 6 bases and J dropped 4 bases, with 15 bases sitting between them. Looked up from germline, CDR1 is MNHEY and CDR2 is SVGAGI. CDR3 DNA sequence: TGTGCCAGCAGACACCAGGGGAAGGGCACTGAAGCTTTCTTT. Protein: CASRHQGKGTEAFF.

CDR3 nucleotides: TGTGCCACCAGCAGAGTTGGCCTAGAGTTCGATGAGCAGTTCTTC. Translation gives CATSRVGLEFDEQFF. The rearrangement joins TRBV15 to TRBJ2-1; D is unresolved. From germline, CDR1 is LNHNV and CDR2 YYDKDF (reference sequence). The CDR3 contains 15 residues. Trimming pared 1 base from V and 8 bases from J, leaving 15 bases between.

The rearrangement links TRBV9 to TRBJ2-7; TRBD2 matches 7 bases. Trimming cost V 0 bases and J 5 bases; bases outside gene matches: 5. The CDR3 spans 14 residues. Per germline, CDR1 SGDLS and CDR2 YYNGEE. This chain's CDR3 is CASSVGVAGHEQYF. CDR3 DNA sequence: TGTGCCAGCAGCGTAGGGGTAGCGGGCCACGAGCAGTACTTC.

CDR3 sequence: CASSGINNEQFF. CDR3 nucleotides: TGTGCCAGCAGCGGGATAAACAATGAGCAGTTCTTC. The chain recombines TRBV6-5 with TRBJ2-1; D perhaps matches TRBD2 (5 bases). The CDR3 runs to 12 residues. Between the trimmed V and J ends, which lost 6 bases and 5 bases, there was a span of 8 bases. Germline V gene lookup returns CDR1 MNHEY and CDR2 SVGAGI.

This chain uses TRBV27 with TRBJ2-7; 7 nucleotides match TRBD1. Germline CDR1 MNHEY, CDR2 SMNVEV (reference sequence). V lost 5 bases, J lost 0 bases, and 4 bases stayed unmatched. This CDR3 is 14 amino acids long. The CDR3 nucleotides are TGTGCCAGCAGTGCGTGGGACAGCTCCTACGAGCAGTACTTC. It codes for CASSAWDSSYEQYF.

In its sample, this clone was seen once. CDR3 bases: TGTGCCATCAGCACAGAAATTTACGAGCAGTACTTC. Protein: CAISTEIYEQYF. The V gene is TRBV10-3, the J gene TRBJ2-7; no clear D. Germline CDR1 reads ENHRY; CDR2 reads SYGVKD. V lost 6 bases and J 4 bases, leaving 10 bases between the germline ends. The CDR3 is 12 residues long.